This T cell receptor beta chain derives from a study of T cell changes during pregnancy in multiple sclerosis. TCRdb keeps only in-frame clones here, not all; method: immunoSEQ multiplex PCR. The profile shows 55,000 to 65,000 clones, 85% to 90% of them singletons. V was cut by 0 bases and J by 0 bases, with 3 bases left in between. The CDR3 length is 13 residues. The germline CDR1 and CDR2 sequences are SGHKS and YYEKEE (reference sequence). Sequenced material: peripheral blood, taken in the first trimester of pregnancy. The chain recombines TRBV5-5 with TRBJ1-1; D remains unclear. The sequence was obtained from a female donor in good health, enrolled as a control in a pregnancy study. Here the CDR3 DNA reads TGTGCCAGCAGCTTGGGAGTGAACACTGAAGCTTTCTTT. Protein: CASSLGVNTEAFF.